This T cell receptor beta chain was sequenced for a study of blood T cell repertoires in COVID-19. In the original analysis: How many nucleated cells were present was estimated from reference gene primer amplification. Assay used: immunoSEQ multiplex PCR; TCRdb lists only in-frame clones, some missing. That table furnishes V, J and clone size, whereas the DNA furnished D and trimming. This sample has around 230,000 clones, with approximately 84% found just once. Study members were between about 18 and 100 years old and lived in 20 to 25 US regions. The CDR3 runs 15 residues. Germline-derived CDR1 and CDR2 are SGHDN and FVKESK. Losses at the gene ends were 2 bases for V and 6 bases for J; bases not matched to a gene: 7.

The clonotype comes from a middle-aged woman with acute COVID-19. The chain uses TRBV14 and TRBJ2-3; 8 bases agree with TRBD2. Sequencing input: PBMCs or T cells enriched from blood (not recorded which). CDR3 sequence: CASSQRTSGADTQYF. CDR3 sequence (DNA): TGTGCCAGCAGCCAAAGAACTAGCGGCGCGGATACGCAGTATTTT.